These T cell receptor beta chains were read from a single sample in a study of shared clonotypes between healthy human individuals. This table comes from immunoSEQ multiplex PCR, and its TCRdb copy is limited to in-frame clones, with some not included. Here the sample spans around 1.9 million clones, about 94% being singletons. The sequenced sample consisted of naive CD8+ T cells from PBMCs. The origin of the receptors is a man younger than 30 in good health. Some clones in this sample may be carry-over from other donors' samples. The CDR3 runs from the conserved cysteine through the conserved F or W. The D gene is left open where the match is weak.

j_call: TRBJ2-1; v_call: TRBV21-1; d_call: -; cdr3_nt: TGTGCCAGCAGCAAAGCGCGTGGGGGTGTGCATGAGCAGTTCTTC; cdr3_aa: CASSKARGGVHEQFF
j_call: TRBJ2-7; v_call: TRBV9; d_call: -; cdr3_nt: TGTGCCAGCAGCGTAGGCGGGTCTACCTACGAGCAGTACTTC; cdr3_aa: CASSVGGSTYEQYF
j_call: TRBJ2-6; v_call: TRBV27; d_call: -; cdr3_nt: TGTGCCAGCAGTTTATTATCGGACTCTGGGGCCAACGTCCTGACTTTC; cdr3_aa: CASSLLSDSGANVLTF
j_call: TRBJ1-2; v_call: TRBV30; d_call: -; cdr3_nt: TGTGCCTGGACCGAGCGCAATGATCAGGGAGGGGTTAACTATGGCTACACCTTC; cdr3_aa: CAWTERNDQGGVNYGYTF
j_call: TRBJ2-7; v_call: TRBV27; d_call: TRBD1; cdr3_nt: TGTGCCAGCAGAACCAGACAGGGGGCCTCCTACGAGCAGTACTTC; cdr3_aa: CASRTRQGASYEQYF
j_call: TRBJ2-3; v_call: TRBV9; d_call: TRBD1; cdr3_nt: TGTGCCAGCAGCGTTGGACAGGGGCCCTACACAGATACGCAGTATTTT; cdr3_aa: CASSVGQGPYTDTQYF
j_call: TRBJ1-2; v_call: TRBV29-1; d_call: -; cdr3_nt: TGCAGCGTTGAGGTGACAGCTAACTATGGCTACACCTTC; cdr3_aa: CSVEVTANYGYTF
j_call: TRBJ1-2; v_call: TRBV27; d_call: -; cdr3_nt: TGTGCCAGCAGTTTAGCGGGGACGGGCTATGGCTACACCTTC; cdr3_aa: CASSLAGTGYGYTF
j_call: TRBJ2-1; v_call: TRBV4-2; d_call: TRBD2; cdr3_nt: TGTGCCAGCAGCCAATCAAAAGGACTAGCGGTAATATCCCCCAATGAGCAGTTCTTC; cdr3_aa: CASSQSKGLAVISPNEQFF
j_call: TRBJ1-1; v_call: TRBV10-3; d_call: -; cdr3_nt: TGTGCCATCAGTGATTTCTACAACAGGCGCACTGAAGCTTTCTTT; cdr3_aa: CAISDFYNRRTEAFF
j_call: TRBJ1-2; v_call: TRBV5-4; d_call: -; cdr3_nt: TGTGCCAGCAGCTTAAGTTTTGTAGGGAATAACTATGGCTACACCTTC; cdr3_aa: CASSLSFVGNNYGYTF
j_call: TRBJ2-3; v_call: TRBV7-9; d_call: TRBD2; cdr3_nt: TGTGCCAGCAGCTTGGGCCTAGCGGGAGGCCCGGGCACAGATACGCAGTATTTT; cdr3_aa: CASSLGLAGGPGTDTQYF
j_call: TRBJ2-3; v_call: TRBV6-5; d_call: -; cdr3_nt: TGTGCCAGCAGTTATAGGGTGTTCACAGATACGCAGTATTTT; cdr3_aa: CASSYRVFTDTQYF
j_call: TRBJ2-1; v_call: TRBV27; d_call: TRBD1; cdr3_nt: TGTGCCAGCAGTTCCCCTGGGACAGGGAGGCACAATGAGCAGTTCTTC; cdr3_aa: CASSSPGTGRHNEQFF
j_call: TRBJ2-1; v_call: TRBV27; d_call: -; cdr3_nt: TGTGCCAGCAGTTTTTTTGGGGGAGGCTACAATGAGCAGTTCTTC; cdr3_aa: CASSFFGGGYNEQFF
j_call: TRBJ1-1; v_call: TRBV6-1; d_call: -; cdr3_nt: TGTGCCAGCAGTGAAAAGGATATGAACACTGAAGCTTTCTTT; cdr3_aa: CASSEKDMNTEAFF
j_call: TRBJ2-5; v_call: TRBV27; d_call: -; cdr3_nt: TGTGCCAGCAGGAGGCAGAGGTACCAAGAGACCCAGTACTTC; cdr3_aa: CASRRQRYQETQYF
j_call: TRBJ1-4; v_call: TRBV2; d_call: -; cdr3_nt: TGTGCCAGCATCCTGCCCGGGAGGAAAAATGAAAAACTGTTTTTT; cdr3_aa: CASILPGRKNEKLFF
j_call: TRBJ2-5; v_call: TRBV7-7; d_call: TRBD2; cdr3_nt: TGTGCCAGCAGCCGGACTAGCGATTTGTACCAAGAGACCCAGTACTTC; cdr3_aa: CASSRTSDLYQETQYF
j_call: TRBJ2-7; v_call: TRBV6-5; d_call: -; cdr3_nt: TGTGCCAGCAGCACAGGTTACGAGCAGTACTTC; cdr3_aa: CASSTGYEQYF
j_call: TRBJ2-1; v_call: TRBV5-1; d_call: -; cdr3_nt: TGCGCCAGCTGCGACAGAGTAGGGGCCTACAATGAGCAGTTCTTC; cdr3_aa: CASCDRVGAYNEQFF
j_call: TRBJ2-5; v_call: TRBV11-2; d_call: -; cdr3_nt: TGTGCCAGCAGCTTAGAGTGGGGTAAAAGAGGGGAGACCCAGTACTTC; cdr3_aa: CASSLEWGKRGETQYF
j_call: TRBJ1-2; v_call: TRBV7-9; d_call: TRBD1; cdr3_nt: TGTGCCAGCACGGACCAGGGGACAGGCTATGGCTACACCTTC; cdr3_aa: CASTDQGTGYGYTF
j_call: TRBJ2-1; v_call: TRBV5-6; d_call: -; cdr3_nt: TGTGCCAGCAGCTTGGTACAGTCTGTGCAGTTCTTC; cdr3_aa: CASSLVQSVQFF
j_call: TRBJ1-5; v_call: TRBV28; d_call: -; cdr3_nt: TGTGCCAGCGGCAGGCCCTGGGTCCATCAGCCCCAGCATTTT; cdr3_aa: CASGRPWVHQPQHF
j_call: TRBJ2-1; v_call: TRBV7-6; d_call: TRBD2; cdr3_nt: TGTGCCAGCAGCCCGAGGACTAGCGGGAGACGCTCCTACAATGAGCAGTTCTTC; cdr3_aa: CASSPRTSGRRSYNEQFF
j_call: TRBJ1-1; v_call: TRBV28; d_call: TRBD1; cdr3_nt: TGTGCCAGCAGCTACAGGGGGAACACTGAAGCTTTCTTT; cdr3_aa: CASSYRGNTEAFF
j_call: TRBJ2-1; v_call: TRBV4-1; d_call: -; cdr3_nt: TGCGCCAGCAGCCAAAAGGGACCCCCCTACAATGAGCAGTTCTTC; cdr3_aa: CASSQKGPPYNEQFF
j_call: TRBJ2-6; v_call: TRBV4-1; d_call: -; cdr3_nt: TGCGCCAGCAGCCAGGCCGGAGGGGCTGGGGCCAACGTCCTGACTTTC; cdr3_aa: CASSQAGGAGANVLTF
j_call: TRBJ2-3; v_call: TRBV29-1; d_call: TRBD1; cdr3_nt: TGCAGCGTAGGAACTACAGGGGGCTATAGGGATACGCAGTATTTT; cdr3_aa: CSVGTTGGYRDTQYF
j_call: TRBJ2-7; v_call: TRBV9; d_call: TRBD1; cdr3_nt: TGTGCCAGCAGCGTAGGTCGGGACAGACCTTCCTACGAGCAGTACTTC; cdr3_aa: CASSVGRDRPSYEQYF